What follows describes a single T cell receptor (beta chain). This CDR3 is 17 amino acids long. Trimming removed 0 bases from V and 1 base from J; junction bases left unmatched: 6. The germline V gene has CDR1 SGHRS and CDR2 YFSETQ. The sample belongs to a study of blood T cell repertoires in COVID-19. About the study: Acute-phase and convalescent COVID-19 samples originated in the United States, Italy and Spain. Nucleic acid was either cDNA or gDNA, and it came from T cells, B-cell-depleted T cells, or PBMCs.

Only in-frame clones appear in the TCRdb table, and some are missing; sequencing was by immunoSEQ multiplex PCR. Seen here are about 54,000 clones, over 70% observed once, and the top ten hold less than 4%. The specimen sequenced was peripheral blood. The receptor was isolated from a human donor in a cohort sampled during active COVID-19. The rearrangement uses TRBV5-1 and TRBJ2-3, with 9 nucleotides matching TRBD2. The CDR3, as DNA: TGCGCCAGCAGCTTGGATGATGCGGGAGGGGGCACAGATACGCAGTATTTT. Protein: CASSLDDAGGGTDTQYF.